This T cell receptor beta chain was sequenced in a study of shared clonotypes between healthy human individuals (dated by TCRdb to about 2020). A note on the overall study: A couple of women and three men aged 18 to 49 years were included in the cohort. Per donor, three plates each were used for CD4 naive and CD4 memory, two for CD8 naive, and one for CD8 memory. To estimate repertoire size and how much clonotypes are shared between individuals, the study performed deep sequencing of blood TCR repertoires from five healthy adults. To increase sequencing depth and limit assay-specific biases, TCR repertoire library preparation and sequencing were carried out by different laboratories using diverse techniques. Per donor, leukapheresis produced somewhere between about 0.94 and 8.9 billion PBMCs. Study-level results and caveats: Compared with non-shared clonotypes, the clonotypes found in all four sorted-subset donors had higher generation probabilities. Pairwise subsampling led to the expectation that sequencing depth would affect the degree of clonotype sharing among donors. Sharing across a few donors was observed for approximately 5% of naive CD4, around 3.5% of naive CD8, about 2.3% of memory CD4, and about 0.4% of memory CD8 clonotypes. Sampling was restricted to blood, and TCR repertoires in tissue are likely to differ from TCR repertoires in blood. Incomplete sequencing was indicated by rarefaction of sorted-subset datasets, despite the large sequencing depth. Because the study included only a small number of donors, the genetic and exposure-history diversity represented was limited. Larger estimated clonotype richness was generally found for naive subsets than for memory subsets.

Taken from the germline V gene, the CDR1 and CDR2 loops are SNHLY and FYNNEI. The CDR3 holds 13 amino acids from the cysteine to the phenylalanine. The CDR3 DNA has 39 bases and is translated from base 1. Trimming removed 6 bases from V and 0 bases from J, leaving 7 bases between the germline ends. Note on this clone: Its antigen has not been determined. Qualities for individual bases were not recorded, and no much larger clone is one base off. The same CDR3 arises from other DNA sequences in this sample as well.

TCR CDR3 regions were amplified from genomic DNA by multiplex PCR using the deep immunoSEQ assay. Extracted genomic DNA from each cell subset was spread evenly across all wells of several immunoSEQ 96-well plates, with each plate serving as a replicate. For sorted subsets, 150 to 250 ng genomic DNA, equal to 25,000 to 35,000 T cell genomes, was loaded into each replicate PCR. Purified libraries were quantified with a Qubit 3.0 fluorometer, sized on a Bioanalyzer 2100, and re-quantified with the KAPA Library Quantification kit. Every immunoSEQ 96-well plate was sequenced on a dedicated single-read 150-cycle Illumina NextSeq 550 flow cell. The authors' pipeline ran thus. Because the immunoSEQ output included only junctional sequences and no quality scores, the filtering could not be the same as the filtering used for full-length reads. To assign V/J genes and CDR3, sequences were annotated against IMGT germline references using PyIR, a Python wrapper for IgBLAST v1.9. Reads were removed for weak V/J assignments (E-value above 1e-6), missing CDR3, stop codons, out-of-frame junctions, or ambiguous translated residues. A V3J clonotype was defined by an identical inferred V gene, J gene, and CDR3 amino acid sequence. The percentage overlap between two repertoires was calculated by dividing the number of shared unique clonotypes by the size of the smaller repertoire. Repertoire richness was assessed with RTK rarefaction, the Chao1 estimator, and Recon v2.1 estimates of unobserved clonotypes. For all TCRbeta clonotypes obtained by the gDNA method from several donors, generation probabilities were computed with OLGA. TCRdb holds this immuneACCESS table with in-frame rearrangements only. Some clones are missing; in checked studies, unresolved V genes explain under half, and the rest has no known cause. The DNA was the basis for D and trimming; V, J and clone size are from that table. The sample yields roughly 2 million clones; approximately 95% were counted once. The top ten hold approximately 0.13% of the sample.

The donors were healthy, HIV-negative adults with no recently reported acute infections or vaccinations. All donors were Caucasian adults living in Nashville, Tennessee, USA. CD4+ T cells were enriched by magnetic negative selection, after which naive cells were positively selected on CD45RA and the negative fraction was taken as the memory subset. Blood was obtained by leukapheresis, after which PBMCs were separated by Ficoll-Histopaque density gradient centrifugation and cryopreserved in liquid nitrogen vapor phase. Purity and quantity of every magnetically sorted T cell population were checked by analytical flow cytometry. Genomic DNA was isolated from each sorted fraction and quantified by UV absorbance on a Nanodrop 2000c.

The TCR comes from a man aged 18 to 30 in good health. The sequence joins TRBV2 to TRBJ2-3; the D gene cannot be named for sure. The material sequenced was naive CD4+ T cells sorted from blood. The sample's cell subset or site label, decoded: CD45RA+ positively selected. DNA sequence: TGTGCCAGCAGCGCCGAGAGCACAGATACGCAGTATTTT. Its protein reads: CASSAESTDTQYF.